These 19 T cell receptor beta chains came from one sample sequenced in a study of graft-versus-host responses after intestinal transplantation. TCRdb keeps only in-frame clones here, not all; method: immunoSEQ multiplex PCR. The repertoire holds around 39,000 clones, with 85% to 90% as singletons. The sequenced sample was PBMCs, obtained less than 280 days after transplant. These receptors were obtained from a human patient who received an intestinal transplant, so some T cells may come from the graft donor.

The V and J genes are TRBV10-3 and TRBJ1-3; TRBD1 matches 9 bases. CDR1 and CDR2 from the germline V gene are ENHRY and SYGVKD. This CDR3 is built from 14 residues. Trimming removed 8 bases from V and 6 bases from J; junction bases left unmatched: 8. This CDR3 is CAIGGQGTENTIYF. DNA for the CDR3: TGTGCCATCGGAGGACAGGGGACGGAAAACACCATATATTTT.

The rearrangement links TRBV27 to TRBJ2-1; 10 bases agree with TRBD2. The CDR3 consists of 17 residues. In germline, CDR1 is MNHEY, CDR2 SMNVEV (reference sequence). The J segment lost 5 bases and the V segment lost 6 bases, leaving 13 bases of the junction unmatched. The CDR3 coding sequence is TGTGCCAGCAGCCGAATAACATCTAGCGGGGGTGACAATGAGCAGTTCTTC. It translates to CASSRITSSGGDNEQFF.

V is TRBV15 and J is TRBJ2-7; unclear D gene. The CDR3 runs 16 residues. Between the trimmed V and J ends, which lost 0 bases and 4 bases, there was a span of 16 bases. The germline CDR1 and CDR2 sequences are LNHNV and YYDKDF (reference sequence). The DNA for the CDR3 is TGTGCCACCAGCAGAGATCTGGTGGGCTCCCAGTACGAGCAGTACTTC. Residues: CATSRDLVGSQYEQYF.

The chain joins TRBV15 to TRBJ2-7; D is tentatively TRBD1 or TRBD2 (5 bases each). V gave up 0 bases and J gave up 1 base, with 19 bases separating them. The CDR3 covers 18 residues. CDR1 is LNHNV and CDR2 is YYDKDF in the germline V gene (reference sequence). The CDR3 here is CATSRDWDPIQFSYEQYF. As DNA, the CDR3 is TGTGCCACCAGCAGAGATTGGGACCCAATACAGTTTTCCTACGAGCAGTACTTC.

The rearrangement links TRBV21-1 to TRBJ1-1; the tabulated D call, TRBD1, remains unverified against the DNA. TRBV21-1 is labeled a pseudogene. The length of the CDR3 is 17 residues. CDR3 in amino acids: CASSKPSGTGVFREAFF. For the CDR3, the DNA is TGTGCCAGCAGCAAACCATCAGGGACAGGGGTTTTCCGTGAAGCTTTCTTT.

Points on this clone: Germline and junction disagree at one end, which may indicate a read error. The chain is built from TRBV11-2 and TRBJ1-3; 7 bases agree with TRBD1. The CDR3 covers 17 residues. Germline V gene lookup returns CDR1 SGHAT and CDR2 FQNNGV. The CDR3 protein is CASSPYRGPSSGSTIYF. As DNA, the CDR3 is TGTGCCAGCAGCCCATACAGGGGCCCTAGCTCTGGAAGCACCATATATTTT. The whole variable domain, remainder taken from reference TRBV11-2 and TRBJ1-3, is EAGVAQSPRYKIIEKRQSVAFWCNPISGHATLYWYQQILGQGPKLLIQFQNNGVVDDSQLPKDRFSAERLKGVDSTLKIQPAKLEDSAVYLCASSPYRGPSSGSTIYFGEGSWLTVV.

The J gene is TRBJ2-1, the V gene TRBV4-2, with D unresolved. The CDR3 contains 17 residues. The V end was cut by 6 bases, the J end by 0 bases, with 18 bases between. From germline, CDR1 is LGHNA and CDR2 YNFKEQ. The CDR3 bases are TGTGCCAGCAGTCAAAGGCTGGCCCAGAGCTCCTACAATGAGCAGTTCTTC. Encoded protein: CASSQRLAQSSYNEQFF.

V and J are TRBV7-9 and TRBJ2-3, with a tentative D call TRBD1 (6 bases). Trimming pared 7 bases from V and 2 bases from J, leaving 13 bases between. Germline assignment: CDR1 SEHNR and CDR2 FQNEAQ (reference sequence). The CDR3 has 14 residues. The CDR3 region has the DNA TGTGCCAGCAAAAAAGAGGGGGACACAGATACGCAGTATTTT. Amino acids: CASKKEGDTDTQYF.

J is TRBJ1-1 and V is TRBV7-2, with D unclear. Trimming shortened V by 5 bases and J by 2 bases, and 12 bases separated the two germline ends. Germline values: CDR1 SGHTA, CDR2 FQGNSA. The CDR3 is made up of 14 amino acids. CDR3 amino acids: CASSATAVNTEAFF. The DNA of the CDR3 is TGTGCCAGCAGCGCTACAGCGGTAAACACTGAAGCTTTCTTT.

In its sample, this clone was seen once. This chain uses TRBV29-1 with TRBJ1-4; D unresolved. The CDR3 has 12 residues. Germline V gene sequence: CDR1 SQVTM, CDR2 ANQGSEA. V was clipped by 3 bases and J by 5 bases, with 7 bases between them. The CDR3 here is CSVDRGNEKLFF. As DNA, the CDR3 is TGCAGCGTTGATCGTGGGAATGAAAAACTGTTTTTT.

The V and J genes are TRBV5-1 and TRBJ2-1, with 15 bases matching TRBD2. The CDR3 contains 20 residues. Per germline, CDR1 SGHRS and CDR2 YFSETQ. V lost 5 bases to trimming and J lost 9 bases; unmatched junction nucleotides: 21. DNA of the CDR3: TGCGCCAGCAGTTTTGCTGAGGGACTAGCGGGGGGATTCTTGTTCGTTGAGCAGTTCTTC. It codes for CASSFAEGLAGGFLFVEQFF.

The J gene is TRBJ1-2, the V gene TRBV2; D not certain. Germline V CDR1 and CDR2: SNHLY, FYNNEI. With 3 bases removed from V and 1 base from J, the gap between germline ends came to 9 bases. The CDR3 loop spans 14 amino acids. The CDR3 is CASSETGDNYGYTF. DNA of the CDR3: TGTGCCAGCAGTGAGACGGGTGATAACTATGGCTACACCTTC.

The rearrangement uses TRBV7-9 and TRBJ1-6; no clear D. CDR3 length equals 12 residues. The V and J ends lost 5 bases and 8 bases respectively, with 7 bases between them. CDR1 is SEHNR, CDR2 FQNEAQ, per germline (reference sequence). CDR3 sequence: CASSTGYSPLHF. The CDR3 DNA reads TGTGCCAGCAGCACCGGGTATTCACCCCTCCACTTT. Full variable domain (remainder filled in from reference TRBV7-9 and TRBJ1-6): DTGVSQNPRHKITKRGQNVTFRCDPISEHNRLYWYRQTLGQGPEFLTYFQNEAQLEKSRLLSDRFSAERPKGSFSTLEIQRTEQGDSAMYLCASSTGYSPLHFGNGTRLTVT.

The chain has TRBV11-3 and TRBJ1-1, with D uncertain. Germline CDR1 SGHNT, CDR2 YENEEA. The CDR3 extends over 15 amino acids. Trimming took 5 bases from V and 0 from J, leaving 13 bases between them. CDR3 coding DNA: TGTGCCAGCAGCCTGGCTGGCAGCTTGAACACTGAAGCTTTCTTT. It translates to CASSLAGSLNTEAFF.

This chain joins TRBV7-9 and TRBJ1-6, with no clear D. V was shortened by 4 bases and J by 6 bases, with 4 bases between the two germline ends. Germline V gene sequence: CDR1 SEHNR, CDR2 FQNEAQ (reference sequence). This CDR3 is built from 12 residues. CDR3 protein: CASSSSNSPLHF. In nucleotides, the CDR3 is TGTGCCAGCAGCTCGAGTAATTCACCCCTCCACTTT. The full variable domain, completed using reference TRBV7-9 and TRBJ1-6, is DTGVSQNPRHKITKRGQNVTFRCDPISEHNRLYWYRQTLGQGPEFLTYFQNEAQLEKSRLLSDRFSAERPKGSFSTLEIQRTEQGDSAMYLCASSSSNSPLHFGNGTRLTVT.

CDR3 amino acids: CASSYRGGTPEAFF. The CDR3 nucleotides read TGTGCCAGCAGTTACCGGGGGGGAACCCCTGAAGCTTTCTTT. The chain couples TRBV6-5 to TRBJ1-1, with D perhaps TRBD1 (5 bases). The CDR3 runs to 14 residues. V lost 2 bases to trimming and J lost 6 bases, with 13 bases between them. Germline V gene sequence: CDR1 MNHEY, CDR2 SVGAGI.

The gene calls are TRBV19 and TRBJ1-1; D uncertain. Germline values: CDR1 LNHDA, CDR2 SQIVND (reference sequence). The CDR3 loop spans 13 amino acids. The V and J ends lost 4 bases and 7 bases respectively, with 13 bases between them. In nucleotides, the CDR3 is TGTGCCAGTAGTACTTCCCCACCGCATGAAGCTTTCTTT. Translating gives CASSTSPPHEAFF.

V is TRBV14 and J is TRBJ1-6; D not resolved. CDR3 length equals 15 residues. Germline-derived CDR1 and CDR2 are SGHDN and FVKESK. V shed 0 bases and J shed 7 bases, with 10 bases lying between them. CDR3 sequence: CASSQEPPFNSPLHF. The CDR3 bases are TGTGCCAGCAGCCAAGAGCCACCTTTCAATTCACCCCTCCACTTT.

This chain uses TRBV10-3 with TRBJ2-2; 11 nucleotides match TRBD2. Trimming removed 6 bases from V and 4 bases from J; junction bases left unmatched: 10. The CDR3 consists of 17 residues. Germline V gene sequence: CDR1 ENHRY, CDR2 SYGVKD. The CDR3 nucleotides are TGTGCCATCAGCATCTTAGCGGGGGGGCGTCGCACCGGGGAGCTGTTTTTT. It translates to CAISILAGGRRTGELFF.